This T cell receptor beta chain was sequenced for a study of T cells in Graves' hyperthyroidism and ophthalmopathy. Study findings and constraints: The model predicted ophthalmopathy a median about 6.6 months before onset.

Amplified TCR beta CDR3 regions derived from RNA transcripts. Initially, a first-round RT-PCR of the TCR CDR3 employed the HTBI primer set. TCRdb re-analysed the multiplex PCR reads in MiXCR, keeping a single row per CDR3 protein. The table lists about 380,000 distinct CDR3 sequences, roughly 15% of them singletons, with about 20% in the top ten. Germline loops: CDR1 DFQATT, CDR2 SNEGSKA (reference sequence). Trimming removed 3 bases from V and 3 bases from J, with 14 bases in between. This CDR3 is 14 amino acids long. This clonotype came up many times. Its antigen is as yet unknown. V and J are TRBV20-1 and TRBJ1-2, with TRBD1 as a possible D gene (5 bases). Specimen: blood. The source of this sequence is a woman aged 25-40 years with Graves' ophthalmopathy. Here the CDR3 DNA reads TGCAGTGCTAGTCCTTGGGACGGCTACTATGGCTACACCTTC. This gives the protein CSASPWDGYYGYTF.